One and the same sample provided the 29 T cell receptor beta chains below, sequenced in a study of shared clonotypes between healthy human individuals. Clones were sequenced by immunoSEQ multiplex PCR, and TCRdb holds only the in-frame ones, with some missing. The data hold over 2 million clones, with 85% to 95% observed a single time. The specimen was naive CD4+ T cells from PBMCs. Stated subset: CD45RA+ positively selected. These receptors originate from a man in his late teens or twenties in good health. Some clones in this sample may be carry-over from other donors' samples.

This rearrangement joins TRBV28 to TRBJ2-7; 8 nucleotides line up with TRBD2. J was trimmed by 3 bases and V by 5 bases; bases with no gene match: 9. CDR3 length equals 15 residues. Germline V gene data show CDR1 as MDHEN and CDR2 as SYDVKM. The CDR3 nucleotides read TGTGCCAGCAGTCCGAGAGCGGGAGACCTCTACGAGCAGTACTTC. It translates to CASSPRAGDLYEQYF.

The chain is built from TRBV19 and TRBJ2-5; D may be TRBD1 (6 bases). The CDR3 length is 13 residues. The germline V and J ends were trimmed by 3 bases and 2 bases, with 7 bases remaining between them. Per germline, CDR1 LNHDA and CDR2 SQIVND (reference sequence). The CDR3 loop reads CASSMTGQETQYF. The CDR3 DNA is TGTGCCAGTAGTATGACAGGACAAGAGACCCAGTACTTC. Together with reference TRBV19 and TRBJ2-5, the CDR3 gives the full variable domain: DGGITQSPKYLFRKEGQNVTLSCEQNLNHDAMYWYRQDPGQGLRLIYYSQIVNDFQKGDIAEGYSVSREKKESFPLTVTSAQKNPTAFYLCASSMTGQETQYFGPGTRLLVL.

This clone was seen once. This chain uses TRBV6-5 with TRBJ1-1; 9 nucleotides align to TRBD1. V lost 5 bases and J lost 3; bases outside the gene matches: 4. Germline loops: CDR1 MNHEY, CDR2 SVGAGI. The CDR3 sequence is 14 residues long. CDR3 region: CASSRRDRDTEAFF. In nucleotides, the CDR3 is TGTGCCAGCAGTCGGCGGGACAGGGACACTGAAGCTTTCTTT.

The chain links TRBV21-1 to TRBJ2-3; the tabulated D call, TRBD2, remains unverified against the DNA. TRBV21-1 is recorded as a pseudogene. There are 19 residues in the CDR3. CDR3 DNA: TGTGCCAGCAGCAAAGGAGAAGCGGGACCCTTCCTGGGTACAGATACGCAGTATTTT. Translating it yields CASSKGEAGPFLGTDTQYF.

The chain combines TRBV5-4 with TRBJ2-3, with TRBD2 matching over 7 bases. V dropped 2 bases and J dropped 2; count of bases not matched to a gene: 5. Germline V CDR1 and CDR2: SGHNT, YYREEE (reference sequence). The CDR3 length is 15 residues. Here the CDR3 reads CASSLSGRATDTQYF. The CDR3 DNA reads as TGTGCCAGCAGCTTAAGTGGGAGGGCCACAGATACGCAGTATTTT.

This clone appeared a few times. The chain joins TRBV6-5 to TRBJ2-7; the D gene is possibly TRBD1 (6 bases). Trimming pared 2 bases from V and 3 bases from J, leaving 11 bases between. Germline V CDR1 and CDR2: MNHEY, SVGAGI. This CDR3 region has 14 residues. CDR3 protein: CASSYAVRGYEQYF. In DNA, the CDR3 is TGTGCCAGCAGTTACGCCGTCAGGGGCTACGAGCAGTACTTC.

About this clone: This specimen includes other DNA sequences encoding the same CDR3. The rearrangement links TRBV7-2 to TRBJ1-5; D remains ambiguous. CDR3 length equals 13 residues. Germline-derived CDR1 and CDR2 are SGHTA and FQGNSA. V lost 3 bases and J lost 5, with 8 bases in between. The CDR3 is CASSLARDQPQHF. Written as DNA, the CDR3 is TGTGCCAGCAGCTTGGCGCGGGATCAGCCCCAGCATTTT.

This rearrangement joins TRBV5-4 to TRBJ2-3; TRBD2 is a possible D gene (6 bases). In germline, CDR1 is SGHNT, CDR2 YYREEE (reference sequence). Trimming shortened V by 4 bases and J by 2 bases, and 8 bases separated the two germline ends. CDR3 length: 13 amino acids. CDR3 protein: CASSRTTTDTQYF. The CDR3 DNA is TGTGCCAGCAGCCGGACTACCACAGATACGCAGTATTTT.

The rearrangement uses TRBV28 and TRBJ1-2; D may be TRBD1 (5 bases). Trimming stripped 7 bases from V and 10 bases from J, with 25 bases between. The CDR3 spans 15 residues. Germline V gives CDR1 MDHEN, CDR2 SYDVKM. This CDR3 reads CASTRRSRDFPAYTF. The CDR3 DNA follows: TGTGCCAGCACCCGTCGATCCAGGGATTTCCCGGCCTACACCTTC.

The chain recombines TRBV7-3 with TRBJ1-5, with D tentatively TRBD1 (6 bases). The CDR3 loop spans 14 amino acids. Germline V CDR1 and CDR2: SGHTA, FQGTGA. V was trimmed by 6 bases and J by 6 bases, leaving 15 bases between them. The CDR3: CASSLNRVGQPQHF. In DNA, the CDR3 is TGTGCCAGCAGTCTCAACAGGGTTGGTCAGCCCCAGCATTTT.

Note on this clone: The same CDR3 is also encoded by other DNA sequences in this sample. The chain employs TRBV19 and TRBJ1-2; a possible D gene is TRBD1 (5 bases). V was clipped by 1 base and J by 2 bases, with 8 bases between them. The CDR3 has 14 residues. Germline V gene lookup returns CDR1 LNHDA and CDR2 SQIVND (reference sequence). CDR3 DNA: TGTGCCAGTAGTATAGGGAGGGGCAACTATGGCTACACCTTC. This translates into CASSIGRGNYGYTF.

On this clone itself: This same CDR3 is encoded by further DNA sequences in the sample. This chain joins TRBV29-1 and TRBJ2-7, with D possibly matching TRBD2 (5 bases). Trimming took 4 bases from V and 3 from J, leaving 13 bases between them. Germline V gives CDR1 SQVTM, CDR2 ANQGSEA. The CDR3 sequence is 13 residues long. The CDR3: CSVGGLLLYEQYF. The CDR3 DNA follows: TGCAGCGTTGGCGGGCTTCTACTCTACGAGCAGTACTTC.

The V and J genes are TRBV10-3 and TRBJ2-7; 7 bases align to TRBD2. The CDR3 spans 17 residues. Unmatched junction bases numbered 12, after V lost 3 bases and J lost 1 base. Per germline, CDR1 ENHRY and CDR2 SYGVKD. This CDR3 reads CAISDPQGLAASYEQYF. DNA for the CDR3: TGTGCCATCAGTGATCCTCAGGGTCTAGCGGCGTCCTACGAGCAGTACTTC.

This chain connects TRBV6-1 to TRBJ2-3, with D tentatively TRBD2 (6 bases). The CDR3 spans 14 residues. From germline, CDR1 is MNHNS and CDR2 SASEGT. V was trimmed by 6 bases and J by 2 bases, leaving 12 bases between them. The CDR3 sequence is CASRELADTDTQYF. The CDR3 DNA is TGTGCCAGCAGGGAATTAGCGGACACAGATACGCAGTATTTT.

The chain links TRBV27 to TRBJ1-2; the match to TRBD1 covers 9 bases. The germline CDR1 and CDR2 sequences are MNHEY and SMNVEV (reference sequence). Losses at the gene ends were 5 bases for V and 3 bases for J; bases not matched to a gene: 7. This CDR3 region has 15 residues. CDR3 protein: CASSLTGGADYGYTF. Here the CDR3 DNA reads TGTGCCAGCAGTCTCACAGGGGGCGCGGACTATGGCTACACCTTC.

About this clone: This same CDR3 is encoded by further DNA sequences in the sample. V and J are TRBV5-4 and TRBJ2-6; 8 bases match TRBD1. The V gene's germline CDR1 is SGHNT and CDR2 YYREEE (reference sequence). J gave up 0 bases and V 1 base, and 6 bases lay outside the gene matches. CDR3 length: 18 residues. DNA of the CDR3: TGTGCCAGCAGCTTGAGACAGGGGCGAGGCTCTGGGGCCAACGTCCTGACTTTC. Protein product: CASSLRQGRGSGANVLTF.

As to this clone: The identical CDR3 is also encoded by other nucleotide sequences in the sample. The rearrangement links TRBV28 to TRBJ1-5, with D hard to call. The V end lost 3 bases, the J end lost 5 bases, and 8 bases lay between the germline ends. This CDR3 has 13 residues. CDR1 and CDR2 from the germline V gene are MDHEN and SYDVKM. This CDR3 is CASSFPSYQPQHF. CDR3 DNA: TGTGCCAGCAGTTTCCCCTCCTATCAGCCCCAGCATTTT.

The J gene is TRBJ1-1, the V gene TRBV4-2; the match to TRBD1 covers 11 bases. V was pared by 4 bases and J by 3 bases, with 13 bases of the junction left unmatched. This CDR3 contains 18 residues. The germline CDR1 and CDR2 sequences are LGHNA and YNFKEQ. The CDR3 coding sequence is TGTGCCAGCAGCCCGCACCGGGACAGGGGGGGGAGGGACACTGAAGCTTTCTTT. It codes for CASSPHRDRGGRDTEAFF.

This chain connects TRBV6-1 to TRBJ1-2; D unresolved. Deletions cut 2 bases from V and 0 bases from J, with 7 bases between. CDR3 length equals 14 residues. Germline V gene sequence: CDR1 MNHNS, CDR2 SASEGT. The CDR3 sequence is CASSELLANYGYTF. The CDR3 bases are TGTGCCAGCAGTGAACTGCTCGCTAACTATGGCTACACCTTC.

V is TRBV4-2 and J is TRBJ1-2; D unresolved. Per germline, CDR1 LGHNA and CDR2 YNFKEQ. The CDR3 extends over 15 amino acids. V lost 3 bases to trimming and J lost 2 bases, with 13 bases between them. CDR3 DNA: TGTGCCAGCAGCCACCCCCGGAGGCAGAACTATGGCTACACCTTC. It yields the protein CASSHPRRQNYGYTF.

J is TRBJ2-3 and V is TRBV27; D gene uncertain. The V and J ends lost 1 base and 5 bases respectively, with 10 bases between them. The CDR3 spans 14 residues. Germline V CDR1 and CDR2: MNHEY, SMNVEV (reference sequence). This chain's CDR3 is CASSLLRVGDTQYF. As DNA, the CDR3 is TGTGCCAGCAGTTTATTACGAGTCGGAGATACGCAGTATTTT.

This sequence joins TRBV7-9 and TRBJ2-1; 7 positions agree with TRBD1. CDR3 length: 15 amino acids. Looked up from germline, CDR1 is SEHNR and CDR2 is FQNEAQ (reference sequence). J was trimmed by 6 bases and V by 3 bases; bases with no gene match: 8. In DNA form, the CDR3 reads TGTGCCAGCAGCTTTGTGACAGGGCAGGGCAATGAGCAGTTCTTC. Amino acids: CASSFVTGQGNEQFF.

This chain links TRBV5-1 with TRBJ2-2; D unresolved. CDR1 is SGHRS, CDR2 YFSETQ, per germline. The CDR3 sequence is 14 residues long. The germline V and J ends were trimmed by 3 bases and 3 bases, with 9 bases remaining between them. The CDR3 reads CASSSTSYTGELFF. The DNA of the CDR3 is TGCGCCAGCAGCTCGACAAGTTACACCGGGGAGCTGTTTTTT.

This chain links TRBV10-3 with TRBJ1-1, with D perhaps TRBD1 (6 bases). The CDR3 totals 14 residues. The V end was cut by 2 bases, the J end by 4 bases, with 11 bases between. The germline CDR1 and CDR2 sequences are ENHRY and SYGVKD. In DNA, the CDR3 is TGTGCCATCAGTGAGGTGGGGGGCGGCACTGAAGCTTTCTTT. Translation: CAISEVGGGTEAFF.

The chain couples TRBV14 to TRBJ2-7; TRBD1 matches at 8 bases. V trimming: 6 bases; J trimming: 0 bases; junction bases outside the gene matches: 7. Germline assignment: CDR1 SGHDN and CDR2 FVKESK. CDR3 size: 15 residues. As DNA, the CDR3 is TGTGCCAGCAGTCGTTCGACAGGGGTCTCCTACGAGCAGTACTTC. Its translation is CASSRSTGVSYEQYF.

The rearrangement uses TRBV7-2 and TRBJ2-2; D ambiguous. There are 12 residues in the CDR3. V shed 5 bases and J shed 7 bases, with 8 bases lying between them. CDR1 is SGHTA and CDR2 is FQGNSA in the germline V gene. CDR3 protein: CASSMNYGELFF. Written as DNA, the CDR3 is TGTGCCAGCAGCATGAACTACGGGGAGCTGTTTTTT.

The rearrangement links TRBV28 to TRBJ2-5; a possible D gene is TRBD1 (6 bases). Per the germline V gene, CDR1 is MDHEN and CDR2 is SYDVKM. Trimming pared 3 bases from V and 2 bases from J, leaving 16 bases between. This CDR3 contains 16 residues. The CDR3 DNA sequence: TGTGCCAGCAGTTTGGTGCAGGGGCCGTGGCAAGAGACCCAGTACTTC. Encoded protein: CASSLVQGPWQETQYF.

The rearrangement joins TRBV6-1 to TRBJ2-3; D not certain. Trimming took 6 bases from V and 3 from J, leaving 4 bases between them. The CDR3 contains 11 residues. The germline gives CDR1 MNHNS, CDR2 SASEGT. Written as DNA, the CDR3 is TGTGCCAGCAGATGGACAGATACGCAGTATTTT. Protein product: CASRWTDTQYF.

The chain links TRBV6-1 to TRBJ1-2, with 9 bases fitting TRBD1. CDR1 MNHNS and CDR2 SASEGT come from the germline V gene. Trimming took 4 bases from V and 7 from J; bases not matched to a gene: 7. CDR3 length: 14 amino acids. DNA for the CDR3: TGTGCCAGCAGTGCTGGGACAGGGATGGGTGGCTACACCTTC. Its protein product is CASSAGTGMGGYTF.